This T cell receptor beta chain came from a study of T cell responses to AZD1222 COVID-19 vaccine. Clones were read by immunoSEQ multiplex PCR, and TCRdb kept only the in-frame ones, dropping some. In the table there are around 84,000 clones, approximately 92% of which are singletons. The CDR3 spans 16 residues. Trimming took 1 base from V and 0 from J, leaving 12 bases between them. Looked up from germline, CDR1 is SGHRS and CDR2 is YFSETQ. The chain employs TRBV5-1 and TRBJ2-3; D tentatively fits TRBD1 or TRBD2 (5 bases each). The starting material was peripheral blood, obtained on day 0 of AZD1222 vaccination. The receptor's source is an adult in good health. Written as DNA, the CDR3 is TGCGCCAGCAGCTTGAGGGTTGGGGGTAGCACAGATACGCAGTATTTT. Protein product: CASSLRVGGSTDTQYF.